This T cell receptor beta chain derives from a study of blood T cell repertoires in COVID-19. Turning to the study itself: Donors in the United States, Italy and Spain gave samples during acute or convalescent COVID-19. PBMCs, B-cell-depleted T cells, or T cells were the source of the cDNA or gDNA that made up the material.

The CDR3 runs 13 residues. Trimming removed 3 bases at V and 6 bases at J, with 12 bases between. Germline loops: CDR1 SQVTM, CDR2 ANQGSEA. In the authors' methods: Amplification of reference gene primers was used by the study to estimate nucleated cell counts. The table came from immunoSEQ multiplex PCR; TCRdb's copy has only in-frame clones and leaves some out. The V and J calls and clone size come from that table; D and trimming were worked out from the DNA. Of 150,000 to 200,000 clones listed, around 76% were seen once; the top ten hold about 8.4%. The sample taken for sequencing was peripheral blood. The TCR sequence derives from a woman in her sixties or seventies with acute or convalescent COVID-19. This sequence joins TRBV29-1 and TRBJ1-5; D unresolved. In DNA form, the CDR3 reads TGCAGCGTTGAGGAGTCTGATGGTCAGCCCCAGCATTTT. Translation: CSVEESDGQPQHF.